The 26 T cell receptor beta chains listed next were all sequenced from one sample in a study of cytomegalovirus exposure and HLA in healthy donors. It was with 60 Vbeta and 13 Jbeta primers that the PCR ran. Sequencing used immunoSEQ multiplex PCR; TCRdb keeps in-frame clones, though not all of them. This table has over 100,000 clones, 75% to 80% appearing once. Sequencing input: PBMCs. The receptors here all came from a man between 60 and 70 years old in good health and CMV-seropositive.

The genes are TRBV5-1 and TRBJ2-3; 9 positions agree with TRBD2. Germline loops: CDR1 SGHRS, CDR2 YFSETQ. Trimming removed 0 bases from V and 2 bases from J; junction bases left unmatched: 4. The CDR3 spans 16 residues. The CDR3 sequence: CASSLAGGGATDTQYF. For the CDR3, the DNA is TGCGCCAGCAGCTTGGCTGGCGGGGGGGCCACAGATACGCAGTATTTT.

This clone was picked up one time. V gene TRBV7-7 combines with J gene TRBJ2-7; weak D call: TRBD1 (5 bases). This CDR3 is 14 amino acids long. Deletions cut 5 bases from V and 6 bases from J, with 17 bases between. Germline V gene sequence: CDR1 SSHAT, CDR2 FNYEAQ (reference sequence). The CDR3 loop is CASSATGGQSEQYF. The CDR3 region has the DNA TGTGCCAGCAGCGCTACAGGCGGTCAATCCGAGCAGTACTTC.

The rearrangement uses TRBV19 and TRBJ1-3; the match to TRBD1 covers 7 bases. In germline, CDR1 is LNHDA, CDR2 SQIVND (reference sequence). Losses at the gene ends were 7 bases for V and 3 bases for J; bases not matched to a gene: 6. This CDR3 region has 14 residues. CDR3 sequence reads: CASISGQDGNTIYF. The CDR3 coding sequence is TGTGCCAGTATTTCCGGACAGGATGGAAACACCATATATTTT. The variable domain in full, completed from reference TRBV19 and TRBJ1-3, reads DGGITQSPKYLFRKEGQNVTLSCEQNLNHDAMYWYRQDPGQGLRLIYYSQIVNDFQKGDIAEGYSVSREKKESFPLTVTSAQKNPTAFYLCASISGQDGNTIYFGEGSWLTVV.

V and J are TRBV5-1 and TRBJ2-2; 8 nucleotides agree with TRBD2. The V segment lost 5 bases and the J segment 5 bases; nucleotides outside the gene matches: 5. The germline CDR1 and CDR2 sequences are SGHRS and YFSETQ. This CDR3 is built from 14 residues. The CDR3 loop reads CASSQGLGTGELFF. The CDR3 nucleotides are TGCGCCAGCAGTCAGGGACTAGGGACCGGGGAGCTGTTTTTT.

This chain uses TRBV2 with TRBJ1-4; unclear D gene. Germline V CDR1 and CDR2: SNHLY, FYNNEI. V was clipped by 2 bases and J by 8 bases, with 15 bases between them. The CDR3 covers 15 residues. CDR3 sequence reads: CASSERQATAEKLFF. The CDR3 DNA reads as TGTGCCAGCAGTGAAAGGCAGGCCACGGCGGAAAAACTGTTTTTT.

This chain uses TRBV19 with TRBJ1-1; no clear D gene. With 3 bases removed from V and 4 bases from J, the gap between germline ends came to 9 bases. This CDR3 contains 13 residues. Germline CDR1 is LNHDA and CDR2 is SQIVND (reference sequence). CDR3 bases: TGTGCCAGTAGTATTGTATCAGTCACTGAAGCTTTCTTT. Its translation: CASSIVSVTEAFF.

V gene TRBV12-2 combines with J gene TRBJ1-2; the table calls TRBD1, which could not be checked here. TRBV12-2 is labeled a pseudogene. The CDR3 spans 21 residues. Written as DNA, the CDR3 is TGTGCAAGTCGCTCACGTAGCGAGCCCGGGACAGGGGAACTCCTTAACTATGGCTACACCTTC. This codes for CASRSRSEPGTGELLNYGYTF.

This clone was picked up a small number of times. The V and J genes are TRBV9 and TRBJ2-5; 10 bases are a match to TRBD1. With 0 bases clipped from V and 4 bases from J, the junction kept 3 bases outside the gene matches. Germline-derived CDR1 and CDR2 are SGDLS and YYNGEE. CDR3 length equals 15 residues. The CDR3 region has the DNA TGTGCCAGCAGCGTAGGACAGGGGGCGCGAGAGACCCAGTACTTC. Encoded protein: CASSVGQGARETQYF.

The CDR3 here is CASSLEQTTDTQYF. Written as DNA, the CDR3 is TGTGCCAGCAGCTTGGAACAGACCACAGATACGCAGTATTTT. The genes are TRBV5-8 and TRBJ2-3; D is undetermined. The CDR3 length is 14 residues. Trimming removed 0 bases at V and 2 bases at J, with 7 bases between. CDR1 is SGHTS, CDR2 YDEGEE, per germline. Full variable domain (remainder filled in from reference TRBV5-8 and TRBJ2-3): EAGVTQSPTHLIKTRGQQATLRCSPISGHTSVYWYQQALGLGLQFLLWYDEGEERNRGNFPPRFSGRQFPNYSSELNVNALELEDSALYLCASSLEQTTDTQYFGPGTRLTVL.

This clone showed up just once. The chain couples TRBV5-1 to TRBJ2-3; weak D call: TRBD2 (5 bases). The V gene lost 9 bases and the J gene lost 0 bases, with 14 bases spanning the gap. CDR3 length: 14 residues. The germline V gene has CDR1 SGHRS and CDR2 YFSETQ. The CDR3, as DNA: TGCGCCACCTCCGAGCTAGCTAGCACAGATACGCAGTATTTT. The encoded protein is CATSELASTDTQYF.

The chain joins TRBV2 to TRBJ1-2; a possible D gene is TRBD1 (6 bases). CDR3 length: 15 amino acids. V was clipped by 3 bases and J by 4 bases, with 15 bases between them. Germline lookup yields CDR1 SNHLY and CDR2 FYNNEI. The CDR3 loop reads CASSDSNRVGYGYTF. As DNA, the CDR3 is TGTGCCAGCAGTGATTCAAACAGGGTGGGCTATGGCTACACCTTC.

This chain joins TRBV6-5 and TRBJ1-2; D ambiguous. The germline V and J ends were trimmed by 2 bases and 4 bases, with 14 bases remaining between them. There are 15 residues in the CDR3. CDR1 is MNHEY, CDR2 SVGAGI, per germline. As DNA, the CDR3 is TGTGCCAGCAGTTACGGCCACCCTGATGGCTATGGCTACACCTTC. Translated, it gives CASSYGHPDGYGYTF.

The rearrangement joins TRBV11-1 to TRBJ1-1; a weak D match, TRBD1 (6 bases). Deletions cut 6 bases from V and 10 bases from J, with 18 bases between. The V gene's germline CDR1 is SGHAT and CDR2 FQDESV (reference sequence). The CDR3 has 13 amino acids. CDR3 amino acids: CASRSTPGQGAFF. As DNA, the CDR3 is TGTGCCAGCAGATCCACCCCGGGACAAGGAGCTTTCTTT.

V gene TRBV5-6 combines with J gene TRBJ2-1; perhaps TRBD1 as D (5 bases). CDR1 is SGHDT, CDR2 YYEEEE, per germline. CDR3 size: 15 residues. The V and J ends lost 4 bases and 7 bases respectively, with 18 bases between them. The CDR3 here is CASSLLSGAYNEQFF. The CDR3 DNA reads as TGTGCCAGCAGCCTCCTGTCTGGGGCTTATAATGAGCAGTTCTTC.

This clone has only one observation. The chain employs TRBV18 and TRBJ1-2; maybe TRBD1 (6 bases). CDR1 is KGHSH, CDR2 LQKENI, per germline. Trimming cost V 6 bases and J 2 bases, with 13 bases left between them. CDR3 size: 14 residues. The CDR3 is CASSPDSANYGYTF. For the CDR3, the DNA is TGTGCCAGCTCTCCGGACAGTGCCAACTATGGCTACACCTTC.

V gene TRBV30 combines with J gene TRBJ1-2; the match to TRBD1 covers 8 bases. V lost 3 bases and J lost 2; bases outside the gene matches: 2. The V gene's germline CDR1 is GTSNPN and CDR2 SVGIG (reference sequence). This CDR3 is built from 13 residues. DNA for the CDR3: TGTGCCTGGAGGGGGGACAGGAACTATGGCTACACCTTC. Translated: CAWRGDRNYGYTF.

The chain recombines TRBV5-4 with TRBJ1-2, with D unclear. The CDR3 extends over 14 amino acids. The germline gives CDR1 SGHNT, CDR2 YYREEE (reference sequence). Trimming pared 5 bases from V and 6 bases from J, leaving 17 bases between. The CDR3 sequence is CASSRRVGPDGYTF. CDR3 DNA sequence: TGTGCCAGCAGTAGGCGGGTCGGCCCGGATGGCTACACCTTC.

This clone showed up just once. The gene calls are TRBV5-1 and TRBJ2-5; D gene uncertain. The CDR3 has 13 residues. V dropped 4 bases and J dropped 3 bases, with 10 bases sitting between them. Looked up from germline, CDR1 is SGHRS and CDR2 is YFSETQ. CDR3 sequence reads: CASSATGKETQYF. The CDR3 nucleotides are TGCGCCAGCAGCGCTACCGGTAAAGAGACCCAGTACTTC.

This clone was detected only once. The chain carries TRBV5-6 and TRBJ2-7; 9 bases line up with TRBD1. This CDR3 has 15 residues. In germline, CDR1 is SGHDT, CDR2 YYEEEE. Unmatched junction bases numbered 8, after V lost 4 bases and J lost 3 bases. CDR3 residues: CASSRPGQGYYEQYF. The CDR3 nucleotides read TGTGCCAGCAGCCGACCGGGACAGGGATACTACGAGCAGTACTTC.

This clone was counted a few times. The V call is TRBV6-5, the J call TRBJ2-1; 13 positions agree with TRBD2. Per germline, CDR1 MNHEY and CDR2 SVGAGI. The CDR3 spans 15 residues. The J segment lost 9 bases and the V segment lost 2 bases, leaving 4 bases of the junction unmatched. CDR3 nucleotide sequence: TGTGCCAGCAGTTACGGGACTAGCGGGGCTGGTGAGCAGTTCTTC. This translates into CASSYGTSGAGEQFF.

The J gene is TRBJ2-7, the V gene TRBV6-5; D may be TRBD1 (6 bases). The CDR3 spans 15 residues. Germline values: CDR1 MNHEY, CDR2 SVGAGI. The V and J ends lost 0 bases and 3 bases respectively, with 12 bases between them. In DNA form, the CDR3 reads TGTGCCAGCAGTTACTCGACGACAGGTAACTACGAGCAGTACTTC. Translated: CASSYSTTGNYEQYF.

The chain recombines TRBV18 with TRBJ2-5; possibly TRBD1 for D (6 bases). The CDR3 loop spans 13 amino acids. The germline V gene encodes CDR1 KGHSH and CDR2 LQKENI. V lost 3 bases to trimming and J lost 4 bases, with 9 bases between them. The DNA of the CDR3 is TGTGCCAGCTCACCGCAGGGGCTAGAGACCCAGTACTTC. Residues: CASSPQGLETQYF.

In nucleotides, the CDR3 is TGTGCCAGCAGTTTCTTGACAGCCGGTCGCTCTGGGGCCAACGTCCTGACTTTC. It codes for CASSFLTAGRSGANVLTF. The rearrangement links TRBV27 to TRBJ2-6; perhaps TRBD1 as D (5 bases). V shed 3 bases and J shed 0 bases, with 15 bases lying between them. Germline values: CDR1 MNHEY, CDR2 SMNVEV (reference sequence). CDR3 size: 18 residues.

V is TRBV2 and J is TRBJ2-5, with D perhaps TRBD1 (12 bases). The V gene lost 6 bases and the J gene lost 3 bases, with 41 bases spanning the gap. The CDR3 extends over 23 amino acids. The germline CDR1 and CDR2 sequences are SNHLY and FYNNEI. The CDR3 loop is CASSSRDRGLSLAGGLLKETQYF. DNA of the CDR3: TGTGCCAGCAGCAGCCGGGACAGGGGGCTGTCTCTAGCGGGGGGACTCTTGAAAGAGACCCAGTACTTC.

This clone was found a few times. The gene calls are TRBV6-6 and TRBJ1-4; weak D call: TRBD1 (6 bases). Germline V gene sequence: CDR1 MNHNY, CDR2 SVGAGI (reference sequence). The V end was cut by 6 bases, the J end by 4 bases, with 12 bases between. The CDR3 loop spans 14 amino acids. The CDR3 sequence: CASRIGQFNEKLFF. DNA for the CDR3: TGTGCCAGCAGGATTGGACAGTTTAATGAAAAACTGTTTTTT.

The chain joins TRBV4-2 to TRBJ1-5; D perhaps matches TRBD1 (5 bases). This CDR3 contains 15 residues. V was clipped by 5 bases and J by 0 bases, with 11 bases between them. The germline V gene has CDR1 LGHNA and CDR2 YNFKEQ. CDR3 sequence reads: CASSIEQVSNQPQHF. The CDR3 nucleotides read TGTGCCAGCAGCATCGAACAGGTTAGCAATCAGCCCCAGCATTTT.